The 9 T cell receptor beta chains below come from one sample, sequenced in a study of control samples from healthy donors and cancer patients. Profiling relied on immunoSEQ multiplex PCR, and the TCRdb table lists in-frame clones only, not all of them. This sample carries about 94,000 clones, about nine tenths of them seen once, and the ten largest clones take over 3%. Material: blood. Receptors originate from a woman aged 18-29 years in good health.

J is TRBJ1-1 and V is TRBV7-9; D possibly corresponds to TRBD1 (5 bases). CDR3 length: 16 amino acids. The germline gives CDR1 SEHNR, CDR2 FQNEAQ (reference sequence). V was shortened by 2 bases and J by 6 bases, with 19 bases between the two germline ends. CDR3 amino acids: CASSLPLGPHGAEAFF. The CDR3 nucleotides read TGTGCCAGCAGCTTACCCTTGGGGCCCCACGGCGCTGAAGCTTTCTTT.

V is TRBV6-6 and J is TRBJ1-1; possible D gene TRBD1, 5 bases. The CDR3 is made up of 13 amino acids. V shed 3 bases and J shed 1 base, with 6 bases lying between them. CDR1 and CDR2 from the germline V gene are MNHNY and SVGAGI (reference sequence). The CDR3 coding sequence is TGTGCCAGCAGTTATAGGGGGAACACTGAAGCTTTCTTT. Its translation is CASSYRGNTEAFF.

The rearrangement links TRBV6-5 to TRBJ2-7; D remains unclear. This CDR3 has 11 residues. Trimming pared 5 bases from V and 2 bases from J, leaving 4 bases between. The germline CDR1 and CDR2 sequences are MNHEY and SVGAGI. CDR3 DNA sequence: TGTGCCAGCAGTCATACCTACGAGCAGTACTTC. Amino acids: CASSHTYEQYF.

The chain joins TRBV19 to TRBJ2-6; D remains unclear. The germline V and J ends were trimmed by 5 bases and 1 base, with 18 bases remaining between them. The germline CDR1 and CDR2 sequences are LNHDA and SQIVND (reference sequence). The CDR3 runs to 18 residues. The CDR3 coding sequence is TGTGCCAGTAGTTCGGTGAGGAGTTTCTCTTCTGGGGCCAACGTCCTGACTTTC. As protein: CASSSVRSFSSGANVLTF.

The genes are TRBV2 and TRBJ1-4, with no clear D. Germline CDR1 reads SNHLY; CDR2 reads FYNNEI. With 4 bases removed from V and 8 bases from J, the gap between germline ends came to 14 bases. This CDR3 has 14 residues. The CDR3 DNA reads TGTGCCAGCAGTGTTGAACAGATGAACGAAAAACTGTTTTTT. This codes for CASSVEQMNEKLFF.

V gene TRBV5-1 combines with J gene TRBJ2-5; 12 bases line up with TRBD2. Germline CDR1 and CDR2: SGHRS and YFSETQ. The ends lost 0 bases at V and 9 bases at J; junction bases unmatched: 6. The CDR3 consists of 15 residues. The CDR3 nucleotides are TGCGCCAGCAGCTTGGAACTAGCGGGGGGCGGGGCCCAGTACTTC. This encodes CASSLELAGGGAQYF.

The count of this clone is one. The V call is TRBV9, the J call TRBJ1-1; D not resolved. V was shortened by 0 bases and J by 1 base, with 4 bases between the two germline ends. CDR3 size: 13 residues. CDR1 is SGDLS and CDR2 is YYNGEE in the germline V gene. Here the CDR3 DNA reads TGTGCCAGCAGCGTAGACTGGAACACTGAAGCTTTCTTT. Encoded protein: CASSVDWNTEAFF. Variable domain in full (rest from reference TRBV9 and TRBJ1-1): DSGVTQTPKHLITATGQRVTLRCSPRSGDLSVYWYQQSLDQGLQFLIQYYNGEERAKGNILERFSAQQFPDLHSELNLSSLELGDSALYFCASSVDWNTEAFFGQGTRLTVV.

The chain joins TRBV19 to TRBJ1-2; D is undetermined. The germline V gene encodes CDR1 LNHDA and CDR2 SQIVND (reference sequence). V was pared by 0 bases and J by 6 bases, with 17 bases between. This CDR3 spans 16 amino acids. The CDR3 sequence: CASSIDNLGVYDGYTF. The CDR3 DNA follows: TGTGCCAGTAGTATAGATAACCTGGGCGTGTATGATGGCTACACCTTC.

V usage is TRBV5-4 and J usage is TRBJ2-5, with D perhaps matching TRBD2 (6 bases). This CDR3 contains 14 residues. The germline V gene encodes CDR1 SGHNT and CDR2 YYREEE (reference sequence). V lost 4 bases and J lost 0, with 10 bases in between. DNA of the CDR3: TGTGCCAGCAGCCCCCGGGGGTACCAAGAGACCCAGTACTTC. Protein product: CASSPRGYQETQYF.